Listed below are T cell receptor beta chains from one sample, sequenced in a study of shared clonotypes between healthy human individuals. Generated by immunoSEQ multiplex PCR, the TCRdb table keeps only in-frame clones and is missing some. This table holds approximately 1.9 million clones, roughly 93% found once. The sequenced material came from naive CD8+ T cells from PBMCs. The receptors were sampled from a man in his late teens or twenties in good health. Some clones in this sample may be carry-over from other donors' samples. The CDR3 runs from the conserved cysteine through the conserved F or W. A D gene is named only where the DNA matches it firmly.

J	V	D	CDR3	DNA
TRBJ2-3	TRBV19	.	CASSIDNTDTQYF	TGTGCCAGTAGTATAGACAACACAGATACGCAGTATTTT
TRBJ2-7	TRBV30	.	CAWRGPGEQYF	TGTGCCTGGAGGGGGCCGGGCGAGCAGTACTTC
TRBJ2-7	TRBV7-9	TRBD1	CASSSGTGHGEQYF	TGTGCCAGCAGCTCCGGGACAGGACATGGCGAGCAGTACTTC
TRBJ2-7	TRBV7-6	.	CASSRTRKGGGLDEQYF	TGTGCCAGCAGCCGAACCCGCAAGGGCGGGGGCTTGGACGAGCAGTACTTC
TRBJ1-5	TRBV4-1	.	CASSQDYVYNQPQHF	TGCGCCAGCAGCCAAGATTATGTGTACAATCAGCCCCAGCATTTT
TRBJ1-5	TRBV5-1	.	CASSRWGAGNQPQHF	TGCGCCAGCAGTAGGTGGGGCGCGGGCAATCAGCCCCAGCATTTT
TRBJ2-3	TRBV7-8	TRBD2	CASSFTGGRTDTQYF	TGTGCCAGCAGCTTTACGGGGGGTCGCACAGATACGCAGTATTTT
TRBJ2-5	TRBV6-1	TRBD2	CASSEAPVAGGETQYF	TGTGCCAGCAGTGAAGCGCCGGTAGCGGGAGGAGAGACCCAGTACTTC
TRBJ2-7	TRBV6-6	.	CATLGQGNYEQYF	TGTGCCACCCTCGGGCAGGGAAACTACGAGCAGTACTTC
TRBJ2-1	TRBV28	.	CASSFSSEQFF	TGTGCCAGCAGTTTTAGCAGCGAGCAGTTCTTC